Each of the 24 T cell receptor beta chains below was sequenced from the same sample in a study of TIL therapy for anti-PD-1-resistant metastatic lung cancer (dated by TCRdb to 2020 to 2022). What this sample's time point label stands for: pre-treatment sample, taken before nivolumab and TIL therapy. Using bias-controlled multiplex PCR with the immunoSEQ v3 hsTCRB kit, the TCR beta CDR3 regions were amplified from genomic DNA. As stored in TCRdb, this immuneACCESS dataset retains in-frame rearrangements with V and J assigned. A fraction of the clones does not appear; measured against another copy, unresolved V genes explain less than half of the discrepancy, and the remainder lacks a known reason. This sample holds tens of thousands of clones; under 75% were observed only once. Over 6.5% of the sample is held by the ten biggest clonotypes. The material was blood, obtained at baseline. The receptors were sampled from a person aged 25-85 years with non-small cell lung cancer.

The chain carries TRBV6-5 and TRBJ1-3; 7 nucleotides match TRBD1. From germline, CDR1 is MNHEY and CDR2 SVGAGI. This CDR3 is 16 amino acids long. J was trimmed by 8 bases and V by 0 bases; bases with no gene match: 10. The CDR3 bases are TGTGCCAGCAGTTACTCGATGGTTCAGGGGGTAGACACCATATATTTT. It translates to CASSYSMVQGVDTIYF.

The chain uses TRBV9 and TRBJ2-1; D gene uncertain. The V gene's germline CDR1 is SGDLS and CDR2 YYNGEE. This CDR3 is 15 amino acids long. With 0 bases removed from V and 2 bases from J, the gap between germline ends came to 9 bases. The CDR3 DNA follows: TGTGCCAGCAGCGTAGAACAGCTCCCCTACAATGAGCAGTTCTTC. The encoded protein is CASSVEQLPYNEQFF. The full variable domain, completed using reference TRBV9 and TRBJ2-1, is DSGVTQTPKHLITATGQRVTLRCSPRSGDLSVYWYQQSLDQGLQFLIQYYNGEERAKGNILERFSAQQFPDLHSELNLSSLELGDSALYFCASSVEQLPYNEQFFGPGTRLTVL.

This clone came up a few times. The gene calls are TRBV10-3 and TRBJ2-5; TRBD2 is a possible D gene (6 bases). V dropped 3 bases and J dropped 5 bases, with 7 bases sitting between them. Germline-derived CDR1 and CDR2 are ENHRY and SYGVKD. The CDR3 is 12 amino acids. Here the CDR3 reads CAISEGGETQYF. Here the CDR3 DNA reads TGTGCCATCAGTGAAGGAGGGGAGACCCAGTACTTC.

The chain has TRBV28 and TRBJ2-5; 16 bases match TRBD2. CDR1 MDHEN and CDR2 SYDVKM come from the germline V gene. V shed 6 bases, J shed 0 bases, and the junction held 4 bases outside the gene matches. This CDR3 has 17 amino acids. The CDR3: CASREGLAGGYQETQYF. In DNA form, the CDR3 reads TGTGCCAGCAGAGAGGGACTAGCGGGGGGGTACCAAGAGACCCAGTACTTC.

V gene TRBV5-5 combines with J gene TRBJ1-2; 8 bases match TRBD1. CDR1 is SGHKS, CDR2 YYEKEE, per germline (reference sequence). This CDR3 region has 15 residues. With V trimmed by 4 bases and J by 12 bases, 17 bases remained unmatched. CDR3 in DNA: TGTGCCAGCAGCCCCAGGGAAAGGACAGGGCGATATGACACCTTC. Translating gives CASSPRERTGRYDTF.

This chain's CDR3 is CASSQDQYSTDTQYF. The CDR3 DNA sequence: TGCGCCAGCAGCCAAGATCAGTATAGCACAGATACGCAGTATTTT. This chain links TRBV4-1 with TRBJ2-3, with no clear D. CDR3 length equals 15 residues. The V gene's germline CDR1 is MGHRA and CDR2 YSYEKL. V shed 0 bases and J shed 0 bases, with 7 bases lying between them.

The V and J genes are TRBV5-1 and TRBJ2-7; TRBD2 aligns across 7 bases. The V segment lost 2 bases and the J segment 1 base; nucleotides outside the gene matches: 6. The germline CDR1 and CDR2 sequences are SGHRS and YFSETQ. CDR3 size: 15 residues. CDR3 sequence (DNA): TGCGCCAGCAGCTTTGATATCGGGGGGTCCTACGAGCAGTACTTC. Protein product: CASSFDIGGSYEQYF.

The J gene is TRBJ2-1, the V gene TRBV6-5; D might be TRBD1 (7 bases). Between the trimmed V and J ends, which lost 2 bases and 4 bases, there was a span of 12 bases. The V gene's germline CDR1 is MNHEY and CDR2 SVGAGI. The CDR3 sequence is 15 residues long. CDR3 protein: CASSYGGTAYNEQFF. The CDR3 DNA follows: TGTGCCAGCAGTTACGGAGGGACAGCTTACAATGAGCAGTTCTTC.

The V gene is TRBV5-5, the J gene TRBJ2-1; D remains ambiguous. Germline V lookup: CDR1 SGHKS, CDR2 YYEKEE (reference sequence). The CDR3 has 12 amino acids. Trimming cost V 3 bases and J 10 bases, with 11 bases left between them. CDR3 amino acids: CASSSFMEEQFF. The CDR3, as DNA: TGTGCCAGCAGCTCCTTTATGGAGGAGCAGTTCTTC.

V and J are TRBV29-1 and TRBJ1-4, with TRBD1 matching over 9 bases. There are 14 residues in the CDR3. CDR1 SQVTM and CDR2 ANQGSEA come from the germline V gene. Trimming took 6 bases from V and 3 from J; bases not matched to a gene: 5. The chain's CDR3 is CSVGRTGANEKLFF. The CDR3 nucleotides are TGCAGCGTGGGACGGACAGGGGCTAATGAAAAACTGTTTTTT.

The CDR3 sequence: CASSLRDLGRQETQYF. The DNA for the CDR3 is TGTGCCAGCAGCCTTCGCGACCTTGGGCGGCAAGAGACCCAGTACTTC. The V and J genes are TRBV7-2 and TRBJ2-5; no clear D gene. The CDR3 is 16 amino acids. CDR1 and CDR2 (germline): SGHTA, FQGNSA. The V end was cut by 5 bases, the J end by 2 bases, with 18 bases between.

The V gene is TRBV30, the J gene TRBJ1-1, with unresolved D. Germline CDR1 and CDR2: GTSNPN and SVGIG (reference sequence). CDR3 length: 12 residues. V lost 5 bases, J lost 4 bases, and 11 bases lay in between. CDR3 region: CAWGESSTEAFF. Here the CDR3 DNA reads TGTGCCTGGGGTGAAAGTAGCACTGAAGCTTTCTTT.

This chain joins TRBV23-1 and TRBJ2-2; no firm D call. TRBV23-1 qualifies as an ORF whose function is uncertain. V was cut by 5 bases and J by 9 bases, with 4 bases left in between. CDR3 size: 10 residues. The CDR3 DNA reads as TGCGCCAGCAGTTCTAGGGAGCTGTTTTTT. It encodes CASSSRELFF.

The rearrangement joins TRBV5-6 to TRBJ2-7; D possibly matches TRBD1 or TRBD2 (5 bases each). The CDR3 has 14 residues. CDR1 is SGHDT, CDR2 YYEEEE, per germline. Deletions cut 0 bases from V and 2 bases from J, with 9 bases between. The DNA for the CDR3 is TGTGCCAGCAGCTTGGCCAGAGGGGCCTACGAGCAGTACTTC. Protein product: CASSLARGAYEQYF. Filled out from reference TRBV5-6 and TRBJ2-7, the complete variable domain reads DAGVTQSPTHLIKTRGQQVTLRCSPKSGHDTVSWYQQALGQGPQFIFQYYEEEERQRGNFPDRFSGHQFPNYSSELNVNALLLGDSALYLCASSLARGAYEQYFGPGTRLTVT.

This chain joins TRBV19 and TRBJ2-1, with a tentative D call TRBD2 (6 bases). The germline V and J ends were trimmed by 1 base and 8 bases, with 18 bases remaining between them. The CDR3 sequence is 16 residues long. The germline V gene has CDR1 LNHDA and CDR2 SQIVND (reference sequence). The chain's CDR3 is CASSIVRGKGLHEQFF. Written as DNA, the CDR3 is TGTGCCAGTAGTATAGTGCGCGGGAAGGGTTTGCATGAGCAGTTCTTC.

The CDR3 DNA reads as TGTGCCAGCAGCTCGTCAGGGCAACGCTATGGCTACACCTTC. Residues: CASSSSGQRYGYTF. V and J are TRBV7-9 and TRBJ1-2; tentatively, D is TRBD1 (5 bases). Germline lookup yields CDR1 SEHNR and CDR2 FQNEAQ (reference sequence). CDR3 length: 14 residues. V was trimmed by 4 bases and J by 4 bases, leaving 13 bases between them.

This sequence joins TRBV7-6 and TRBJ2-5; D is possibly TRBD2 (5 bases). The CDR3 consists of 13 residues. V lost 5 bases, J lost 5 bases, and 12 bases lay in between. Germline CDR1 SGHVS, CDR2 FNYEAQ. DNA for the CDR3: TGTGCCAGCAGCCGGAGGTACCGGGAGACCCAGTACTTC. Amino acids: CASSRRYRETQYF.

The count of this clone is one. The gene calls are TRBV6-5 and TRBJ2-2; D uncertain. The CDR3 spans 14 residues. V lost 4 bases, J lost 4 bases, and 10 bases lay in between. CDR1 is MNHEY and CDR2 is SVGAGI in the germline V gene. CDR3 in amino acids: CASSSVIFTGELFF. As DNA, the CDR3 is TGTGCCAGCAGTTCGGTCATCTTCACCGGGGAGCTGTTTTTT.

This sequence joins TRBV7-9 and TRBJ2-3, with D possibly TRBD1 on 5 matching bases. The CDR3 runs to 12 residues. V was clipped by 6 bases and J by 6 bases, with 10 bases between them. CDR1 and CDR2 from the germline V gene are SEHNR and FQNEAQ (reference sequence). CDR3 in DNA: TGTGCCAGCAGGCAGGGTCTGGATACGCAGTATTTT. It yields the protein CASRQGLDTQYF.

In this sample, this clone turned up a few times. The CDR3 sequence is CASSTRESTYEQYF. The CDR3 DNA is TGTGCCAGTAGTACCCGGGAAAGTACCTACGAGCAGTACTTC. This sequence joins TRBV19 and TRBJ2-7, with D perhaps TRBD2 (5 bases). The V and J ends lost 4 bases and 2 bases respectively, with 12 bases between them. In germline, CDR1 is LNHDA, CDR2 SQIVND (reference sequence). This CDR3 region has 14 residues.

This clone was seen a handful of times. As DNA, the CDR3 is TGTGCCAGCAGCTCCCCCAGGGGCACGGGAAACACCATATATTTT. It encodes CASSSPRGTGNTIYF. This chain joins TRBV14 and TRBJ1-3; maybe TRBD1 (6 bases). The length of the CDR3 is 15 residues. With 5 bases removed from V and 4 bases from J, the gap between germline ends came to 15 bases. The V gene's germline CDR1 is SGHDN and CDR2 FVKESK.

This clone has only one observation. The chain joins TRBV6-1 to TRBJ1-6; D call uncertain. V gave up 6 bases and J gave up 7 bases, with 7 bases separating them. CDR3 length: 12 residues. Germline V gene lookup returns CDR1 MNHNS and CDR2 SASEGT. The CDR3 loop is CASRVSNSPLHF. The CDR3, as DNA: TGTGCCAGCAGGGTTTCGAATTCACCCCTCCACTTT.

The chain couples TRBV6-1 to TRBJ1-2; no clear D. Trimming cost V 7 bases and J 1 base, with 10 bases left between them. This CDR3 comprises 13 residues. The germline gives CDR1 MNHNS, CDR2 SASEGT. Here the CDR3 reads CASNPTLNYGYTF. CDR3 DNA sequence: TGTGCCAGCAACCCGACACTTAACTATGGCTACACCTTC.

V and J are TRBV13 and TRBJ1-2; no reliable D call. V was pared by 5 bases and J by 7 bases, with 14 bases between. The CDR3 length is 13 residues. Germline V gives CDR1 PRHDT, CDR2 FYEKMQ (reference sequence). The CDR3 region has the DNA TGTGCCAGCAGCCAAGATGGCGGGATTGGCTACACCTTC. Protein: CASSQDGGIGYTF.